The 17 T cell receptor beta chains in this list originate from one sample, sequenced in a study of tumor and adjacent non-tumor tissue in lung cancer. TCRbeta libraries were built with three rounds of nested PCR, modified from ARM-PCR. One entry per CDR3 protein results from TCRdb running MiXCR on the multiplex PCR reads. The sample shows about 110,000 distinct CDR3 sequences, 62% of them seen only once. RNA was extracted from bulk tissue without any cell sorting. The normal lung tissue was taken more than 3 cm from the tumor edge. The sequenced material came from distant non-tumor lung tissue. The receptors were gathered from a man aged 55 to 70 with non-small cell lung cancer.

This chain joins TRBV6-2 or TRBV6-3 and TRBJ2-6, with D perhaps assigned TRBD1 or TRBD2 (5 bases each). V was shortened by 6 bases and J by 2 bases, with 8 bases between the two germline ends. This CDR3 has 14 amino acids. The germline V gene has CDR1 MNHEY and CDR2 SVGEGT. The CDR3 spells CASSWDPGANVLTF. The CDR3 DNA is TGTGCCAGCAGCTGGGACCCTGGGGCCAACGTCCTGACTTTC.

A note on this clonotype: A clone one base away is much larger, so this may be a read error. This chain connects TRBV5-4 to TRBJ1-3; 9 bases are a match to TRBD1. This CDR3 region has 15 residues. CDR1 and CDR2 from the germline V gene are SGHNT and YYREEE (reference sequence). With 5 bases clipped from V and 4 bases from J, the junction kept 7 bases outside the gene matches. The CDR3 protein is CASRLGTGPGNTIYF. The CDR3 DNA sequence: TGTGCCAGCAGGTTAGGGACAGGGCCAGGAAACACCATATATTTT.

Ten or more counts support this clonotype. The J gene is TRBJ2-4, the V gene TRBV4-3; maybe TRBD2 (6 bases). Trimming left V 1 base short and J 5 bases short, with 12 bases between. The CDR3 extends over 15 amino acids. Germline V CDR1 and CDR2: LGHNA, YSLEER. CDR3 sequence (DNA): TGCGCCAGCAGCCAAGGGTCTAGCGTCCAAAACATTCAGTACTTC. This translates into CASSQGSSVQNIQYF.

This chain joins TRBV20-1 and TRBJ1-3; TRBD1 aligns across 9 bases. This CDR3 has 17 residues. After removal of 4 bases from V and 0 bases from J, the junction contained 10 bases not matched to a gene. The germline V gene encodes CDR1 DFQATT and CDR2 SNEGSKA (reference sequence). The CDR3 nucleotides are TGCAGTGCTACGATGGACAGGGGAAGCGGCTCTGGAAACACCATATATTTT. Protein sequence: CSATMDRGSGSGNTIYF.

The chain has TRBV6-1 and TRBJ1-2; 11 bases align to TRBD1. Germline CDR1 is MNHNS and CDR2 is SASEGT. The CDR3 runs to 15 residues. The V gene end was trimmed by 5 bases and the J gene end by 10 bases; junction bases not matched to a gene: 12. The CDR3, as DNA: TGTGCCAGCAGTCCTAGGACAGGGGGCGGTAGTGCCTACACCTTC. Translation: CASSPRTGGGSAYTF.

This clonotype is medium-sized by share. The chain uses TRBV11-1 and TRBJ2-6; TRBD2 might be the D (6 bases). V was cut by 3 bases and J by 0 bases, with 9 bases left in between. Per the germline V gene, CDR1 is SGHAT and CDR2 is FQDESV (reference sequence). The CDR3 contains 16 residues. The CDR3 DNA sequence: TGTGCCAGCAGCTTCGGGGGAAGCTCTGGGGCCAACGTCCTGACTTTC. This gives the protein CASSFGGSSGANVLTF.

In the case of this clonotype: One junction end disagrees with the germline gene, perhaps due to a read error. This rearrangement joins TRBV28 to TRBJ2-7; 10 nucleotides agree with TRBD1. The germline V gene encodes CDR1 MDHEN and CDR2 SYDVKM. The length of the CDR3 is 14 residues. The CDR3 DNA reads TGTGCCTGCAGTTTTGGGACAGGGGTCAACGAGCAGTACTTC. This sequence encodes CACSFGTGVNEQYF.

The chain links TRBV12-3 or TRBV12-4 to TRBJ1-1, with a possible D match to TRBD1 (6 bases). This CDR3 contains 14 residues. Trimming cost V 6 bases and J 6 bases, with 17 bases left between them. CDR3 bases: TGTGCCAGCAGACACAGGGATTGTATCGCTGAAGCTTTCTTT. As protein: CASRHRDCIAEAFF.

Points on this clonotype: A clone one base away is much larger, so this may be a read error. This CDR3 is missing its conserved last phenylalanine or tryptophan, likely due to a read error. This chain joins TRBV4-3 and TRBJ2-1, with 15 bases that match TRBD2. Germline lookup yields CDR1 LGHNA and CDR2 YSLEER. This CDR3 comprises 16 residues. Trimming took 2 bases from V and 7 from J; bases not matched to a gene: 3. CDR3 sequence (DNA): TGCGCCAGCAGCCAAAGGACTAGCGGGAGGGCAAATGAGCAGTTCCTC. Translating it yields CASSQRTSGRANEQFL.

Of note for this clonotype: Since no conserved phenylalanine or tryptophan closes the CDR3, a read error is the likely cause. The chain links TRBV10-2 to TRBJ2-7; 7 bases fit TRBD1. This CDR3 is built from 14 residues. The germline V gene encodes CDR1 WSHSY and CDR2 SAAADI. The ends lost 7 bases at V and 3 bases at J; junction bases unmatched: 9. CDR3 bases: TGCGCCAGCATAGCAACAGGGGCACACTACGAGCAGTACTCC. Its protein is CASIATGAHYEQYS.

For this clonotype: At one boundary the junction diverges from the germline segment, which might be a read error. The chain is built from TRBV4-2 and TRBJ1-3, with unresolved D. Germline-derived CDR1 and CDR2 are LGHNA and YNFKEQ. The CDR3 runs 16 residues. The CDR3 region has the DNA TGTGCCAGCAGCCTGGAAATAAGGGTCGCTGGAAAGACCATACATTTT. Translating it yields CASSLEIRVAGKTIHF.

In this sample, this clonotype turned up once. As the CDR3 is not closed by the conserved phenylalanine or tryptophan, this likely results from a read error. Because the CDR3's place on the DNA is in doubt, the DNA is left out and the CDR3 is given as listed by TCRdb. This chain joins TRBV29-1 and TRBJ1-2. Germline-derived CDR1 and CDR2 are SQVTM and ANQGSEA. 13 amino acids form the CDR3, both terminal residues included. CDR3 loop: CNVERPEGYGYAL.

Note on this clonotype: This sequence may be a read error, since a much larger clone differs from it by one base. This chain's CDR3 is CASRLGQGRNQYF. For the CDR3, the DNA is TGTGCCAGCAGATTAGGACAGGGGCGTAATCAGTACTTC. V usage is TRBV12-3 or TRBV12-4 and J usage is TRBJ2-4; the match to TRBD1 covers 9 bases. This CDR3 has 13 amino acids.

There are a few counts of this clonotype. This may be a read error: a much more frequent sequence differs by one nucleotide. Because the CDR3 is missing its conserved closing phenylalanine or tryptophan, this is likely a read error. The chain recombines TRBV12-3 or TRBV12-4 with TRBJ2-3; 12 bases match TRBD2. The J segment lost 6 bases and the V segment lost 5 bases, leaving 6 bases of the junction unmatched. CDR3 size: 15 residues. CDR3 DNA sequence: TGTGCCAGCAGTACACTAGCGGGGGGTGGGGATACGCAGTATCTT. Protein sequence: CASSTLAGGGDTQYL.

The chain recombines TRBV25-1 with TRBJ1-6; D is unresolved. The CDR3 runs 12 residues. V dropped 8 bases and J dropped 7 bases, with 9 bases sitting between them. Germline V gene data show CDR1 as MGHDK and CDR2 as SYGVNS. CDR3 DNA sequence: TGTGCCAGCGGGGTCGCAAATTCACCCCTCCACTTT. It specifies CASGVANSPLHF.

V usage is TRBV20-1 and J usage is TRBJ1-4; D is possibly TRBD1 (5 bases). This CDR3 contains 20 residues. Trimming pared 7 bases from V and 7 bases from J, leaving 37 bases between. CDR1 and CDR2 (germline): DFQATT, SNEGSKA (reference sequence). The CDR3: CSVTVERWQGGVSDVEKLFF. In nucleotides, the CDR3 is TGCAGTGTTACCGTGGAAAGATGGCAGGGAGGAGTGAGTGATGTTGAAAAACTGTTTTTT.

This clonotype has ten or more counts. The chain couples TRBV6-1 to TRBJ1-1; TRBD1 matches at 7 bases. This CDR3 region has 15 residues. CDR1 and CDR2 (germline): MNHNS, SASEGT. Unmatched junction bases numbered 10, after V lost 8 bases and J lost 1 base. CDR3 nucleotides: TGTGCCAGCTCACTCTGGGGGACAGAGAACACTGAAGCTTTCTTT. The encoded protein is CASSLWGTENTEAFF.